The 7 T cell receptor beta chains presented below share a single source sample, sequenced in a study of blood T cell repertoires in COVID-19. Assay used: immunoSEQ multiplex PCR; TCRdb lists only in-frame clones, some missing. The sample shows around 310,000 clones, around 87% of them seen only once. Sequencing input: peripheral blood. The receptors were sampled from a woman in her 40s with COVID-19, enrolled during active disease.

The CDR3 loop reads CASSLEGQVAYEQYF. For the CDR3, the DNA is TGTGCCAGCAGCCTGGAGGGACAGGTGGCCTACGAGCAGTACTTC. This chain links TRBV7-2 with TRBJ2-7, with 8 bases identical to TRBD1. Germline V gene data show CDR1 as SGHTA and CDR2 as FQGNSA. The CDR3 runs 15 residues. Losses at the gene ends were 5 bases for V and 2 bases for J; bases not matched to a gene: 8.

The genes are TRBV4-1 and TRBJ1-1, with 8 bases lining up with TRBD1. The CDR3 loop spans 14 amino acids. The junction had 9 bases not matched to a gene; V was cut back by 2 bases and J by 10 bases. The germline V gene encodes CDR1 MGHRA and CDR2 YSYEKL. The CDR3 DNA is TGCGCCAGCAGCCAACCCCCTGGACAGGGAACAGCTTTCTTT. The encoded protein is CASSQPPGQGTAFF.

The chain combines TRBV12-3 or TRBV12-4 with TRBJ1-3; D is unresolved. The CDR3 length is 12 residues. The V and J ends lost 5 bases and 3 bases respectively, with 5 bases between them. CDR3 sequence reads: CASSDYGNTIYF. The CDR3 DNA is TGTGCCAGCAGTGACTATGGAAACACCATATATTTT.

On this clone: The identical CDR3 is also encoded by other nucleotide sequences in the sample. The CDR3, as DNA: TGTGCCAGCAGTTTACAGGGTTACGAGCAGTACTTC. Translating it yields CASSLQGYEQYF. The chain recombines TRBV28 with TRBJ2-7, with D maybe TRBD1 (5 bases). V lost 2 bases and J lost 4, with 6 bases in between. This CDR3 is 12 amino acids long. Germline CDR1 and CDR2: MDHEN and SYDVKM.

This clone occurred once. The chain joins TRBV19 to TRBJ2-7, with 14 bases lining up with TRBD2. V lost 3 bases, J lost 0 bases, and 4 bases stayed unmatched. Germline CDR1 and CDR2: LNHDA and SQIVND (reference sequence). The CDR3 covers 17 residues. The CDR3 DNA is TGTGCCAGTAGTATGGGACTAGCGGGGGCGATCTCCTACGAGCAGTACTTC. This sequence encodes CASSMGLAGAISYEQYF.

This clone appeared a single time. This chain connects TRBV10-3 to TRBJ1-1, with D unclear. V was trimmed by 11 bases and J by 5 bases, leaving 27 bases between them. The germline CDR1 and CDR2 sequences are ENHRY and SYGVKD. The CDR3 length is 16 residues. CDR3 in amino acids: CARPEGRSNRMTEAFF. The DNA for the CDR3 is TGTGCCCGACCGGAGGGCAGATCTAACCGGATGACTGAAGCTTTCTTT.

V gene TRBV5-4 combines with J gene TRBJ1-2; 8 bases agree with TRBD1. CDR3 length equals 15 residues. From germline, CDR1 is SGHNT and CDR2 YYREEE (reference sequence). Losses at the gene ends were 4 bases for V and 8 bases for J; bases not matched to a gene: 13. This chain's CDR3 is CASSRQGQNTEGYTF. The CDR3 DNA reads as TGTGCCAGCAGCCGACAGGGGCAGAATACGGAGGGCTACACCTTC.